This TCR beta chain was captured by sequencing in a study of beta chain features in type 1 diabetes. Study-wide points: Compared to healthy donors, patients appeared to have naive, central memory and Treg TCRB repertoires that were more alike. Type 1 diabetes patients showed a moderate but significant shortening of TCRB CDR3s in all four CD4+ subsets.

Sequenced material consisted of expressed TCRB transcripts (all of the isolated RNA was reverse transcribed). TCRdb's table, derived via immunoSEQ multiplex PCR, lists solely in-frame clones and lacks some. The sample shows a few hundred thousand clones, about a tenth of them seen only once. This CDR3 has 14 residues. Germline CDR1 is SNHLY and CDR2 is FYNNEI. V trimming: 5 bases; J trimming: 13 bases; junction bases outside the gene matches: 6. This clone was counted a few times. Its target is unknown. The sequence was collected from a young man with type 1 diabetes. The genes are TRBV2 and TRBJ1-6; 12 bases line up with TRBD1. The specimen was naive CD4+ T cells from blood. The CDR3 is CASSWDRGRGPLHF. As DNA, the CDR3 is TGTGCCAGCAGTTGGGACAGGGGGCGGGGGCCCCTCCACTTT.